The table lists the clone carrying this T cell receptor beta chain with a few counts. Each CDR3 protein is one row after TCRdb ran MiXCR on the RT-PCR reads. The sample has 900,000 to 1,000,000 distinct CDR3 sequences, under 20% seen once. The sample comes from a study of patients and donors after allogeneic stem cell transplantation. CDR3 length: 16 amino acids. V lost 7 bases and J 9 bases, leaving 24 bases between the germline ends. The chain joins TRBV12-3 or TRBV12-4 to TRBJ2-2; D perhaps matches TRBD2 (6 bases). Sequenced sample: blood, either unsorted or a sorted T cell fraction (not recorded which). This TCR derives from a human donor who was either an allogeneic HSCT recipient or a stem cell or donor lymphocyte infusion donor (not recorded which). It is not recorded whose cells these are; they may come from a transplant donor. CDR3 DNA sequence: TGTGCCAGCACTCTCGGCGGGGCCCTAGGGCGCCGGGAGCTGTTTTTT. Translated, it gives CASTLGGALGRRELFF.